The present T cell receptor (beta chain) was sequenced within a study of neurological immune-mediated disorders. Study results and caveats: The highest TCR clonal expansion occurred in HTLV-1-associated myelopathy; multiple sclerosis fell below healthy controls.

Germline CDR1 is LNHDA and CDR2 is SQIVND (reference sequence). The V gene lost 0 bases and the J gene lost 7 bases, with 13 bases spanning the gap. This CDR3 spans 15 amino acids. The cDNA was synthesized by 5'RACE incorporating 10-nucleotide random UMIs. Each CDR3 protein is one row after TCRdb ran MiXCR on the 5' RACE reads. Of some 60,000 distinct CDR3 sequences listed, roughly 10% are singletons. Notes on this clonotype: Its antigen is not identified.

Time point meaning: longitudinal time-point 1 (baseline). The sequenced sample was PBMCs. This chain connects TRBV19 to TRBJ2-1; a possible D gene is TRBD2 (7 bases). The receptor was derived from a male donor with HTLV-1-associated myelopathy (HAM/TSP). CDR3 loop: CASSIDSGRGNEQFF. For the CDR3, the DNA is TGTGCCAGTAGTATAGATTCAGGGAGGGGGAATGAGCAGTTCTTC.